This is a list of T cell receptor beta chains from one sample in a study of CD8 T cells in ankylosing spondylitis. TCRdb re-analysed the 5' RACE reads in MiXCR, keeping a single row per CDR3 protein. Of roughly 670,000 distinct CDR3 sequences in the sample, around 17% were seen once. The source material was blood, either unsorted or a sorted T cell fraction (not recorded which). The receptor set was obtained from a male donor with ankylosing spondylitis. Both conserved end residues are part of each CDR3. Each record gives: J gene, V gene, CDR3 length, D gene, clone size, CDR3 DNA, CDR3 protein. D genes are given only for firm matches. Expanded clones are given a class, and other clones once, few, many or no size at all.

J: TRBJ2-7; V: TRBV5-1; length: 15; D: .; size: few; DNA: TGCGCCAGCAGCTTGGCAGGGGGGGCGAAGTACGAGCAGTACTTC; CDR3: CASSLAGGAKYEQYF
J: TRBJ2-1; V: TRBV7-9; length: 15; D: .; size: few; DNA: TGTGCCAGCAGCTTAGCTCCCTCCCTCTGGAATGAGCAGTTCTTC; CDR3: CASSLAPSLWNEQFF
J: TRBJ2-2; V: TRBV4-3; length: 17; D: .; size: .; DNA: TGCGCCAGCAGCCAAGATCCAGACAGATCGAACACCGGGGAGCTGTTTTTT; CDR3: CASSQDPDRSNTGELFF
J: TRBJ1-2; V: TRBV29-1; length: 14; D: TRBD1; size: .; DNA: TGCAGCGTTGAACCCGGACAGGGGGCGGGTGGCTACACCTTC; CDR3: CSVEPGQGAGGYTF
J: TRBJ2-1; V: TRBV20-1; length: 15; D: TRBD2; size: .; DNA: TGCAGTGCTAGGTCTAGCGGCAGCTCCTACAATGAGCAGTTCTTC; CDR3: CSARSSGSSYNEQFF
J: TRBJ1-1; V: TRBV3-1; length: 16; D: .; size: .; DNA: TGTGCCAGCAGCCAAGGGAGGGGAACACTTCTCACTGAAGCTTTCTTT; CDR3: CASSQGRGTLLTEAFF
J: TRBJ1-1; V: TRBV20-1; length: 14; D: TRBD1; size: few; DNA: TGCAGTGCAACGAACAGGGGGCAAGTCACTGAAGCTTTCTTT; CDR3: CSATNRGQVTEAFF
J: TRBJ2-1; V: TRBV7-2; length: 15; D: TRBD1; size: .; DNA: TGTGCCAGCAGCTACGACAGGGGGCTGTGGAATGAGCAGTTCTTC; CDR3: CASSYDRGLWNEQFF
J: TRBJ1-4; V: TRBV20-1; length: 18; D: TRBD1; size: .; DNA: TGCAGTGCTACCGCCCTCTGGACAGGGGTCCCAACTAATGAAAAACTGTTTTTT; CDR3: CSATALWTGVPTNEKLFF
J: TRBJ2-1; V: TRBV12-3/TRBV12-4; length: 19; D: TRBD2; size: few; DNA: TGTGCCAGCGACCCTCGTTCCGGGACTAGCGGGCACTCCTACAATGAGCAGTTCTTC; CDR3: CASDPRSGTSGHSYNEQFF
J: TRBJ2-4; V: TRBV12-3/TRBV12-4; length: 15; D: .; size: .; DNA: TGTGCCAGCAGTTTCAGCTACGGACAGATCCAGAGGGTGTCCTTC; CDR3: CASSFSYGQIQRVSF
J: TRBJ1-1; V: TRBV5-6; length: 16; D: TRBD1; size: .; DNA: TGTGCCAGCAGATTCCGGGACAGGGAATGGAACACTGAAGCTTTCTTT; CDR3: CASRFRDREWNTEAFF
J: TRBJ2-1; V: TRBV19; length: 13; D: .; size: .; DNA: TGTGCCAGTAGTATATCGAGGGGCGGGGAGCAGTTCTTC; CDR3: CASSISRGGEQFF
J: TRBJ2-7; V: TRBV28; length: 14; D: TRBD2; size: .; DNA: TGTGCCAGCACCTTCAGCGGGGATTCCTACGAGCAGTACTTC; CDR3: CASTFSGDSYEQYF
J: TRBJ2-7; V: TRBV4-3; length: 17; D: TRBD2; size: .; DNA: TGCGCCAGCAGCCCCCAACCGGGACTAGCTGGCTCCTACGAGCAGTACTTC; CDR3: CASSPQPGLAGSYEQYF
J: TRBJ2-7; V: TRBV7-2; length: 13; D: TRBD1; size: many; DNA: TGTGCCAGCAGTTCGGACAGGGGGTACGAGCAGTACTTC; CDR3: CASSSDRGYEQYF
J: TRBJ1-2; V: TRBV7-9; length: 13; D: .; size: few; DNA: TGTGCCAGCAGCTTGGACAGCCAAGATGGCTACACCTTC; CDR3: CASSLDSQDGYTF
J: TRBJ2-1; V: TRBV12-3/TRBV12-4; length: 12; D: .; size: few; DNA: TGTGCCAGCAGCTACCCTGGGGATGAGCAGTTCTTC; CDR3: CASSYPGDEQFF
J: TRBJ1-5; V: TRBV6-1; length: 15; D: .; size: .; DNA: TGTGCCAGCAGTGAAGGGTTCGGACCTGAGAGGTTACGGAATTTT; CDR3: CASSEGFGPERLRNF
J: TRBJ1-5; V: TRBV4-3; length: 13; D: .; size: few; DNA: TGCGCCAGCAGCCAGAGGGAGCGTCAGCCCCAGCATTTT; CDR3: CASSQRERQPQHF
J: TRBJ1-5; V: TRBV4-1; length: 16; D: .; size: .; DNA: TGCGCCAGCAGCCAAGGGGGTCACCTTAGCAATCAGCCCCAGCATTTT; CDR3: CASSQGGHLSNQPQHF
J: TRBJ2-1; V: TRBV12-3/TRBV12-4; length: 14; D: .; size: few; DNA: TGTGCCAGCACCTCCGGGGTCTCCTACAATGAGCAGTTCTTC; CDR3: CASTSGVSYNEQFF
J: TRBJ1-6; V: TRBV7-9; length: 15; D: .; size: .; DNA: TGTGCCAGCAGCCCGACTGCAGGGGAGAATTCACCCCTCCACTTT; CDR3: CASSPTAGENSPLHF
J: TRBJ2-1; V: TRBV11-2; length: 16; D: TRBD2; size: .; DNA: TGTGCCAGCAGCTTAGTAGGGCGGGGGGTCTACAATGAGCAGTTCTTC; CDR3: CASSLVGRGVYNEQFF
J: TRBJ1-1; V: TRBV5-1; length: 17; D: TRBD1; size: many; DNA: TGCGCCAGCAGCTTAGGACAGGGGGCATCTCGGAACACTGAAGCTTTCTTT; CDR3: CASSLGQGASRNTEAFF
J: TRBJ1-2; V: TRBV5-1; length: 15; D: .; size: .; DNA: TGCGCCAGCAGCTTGGCTGCGGGATTGAACTATGGCTACACCTTC; CDR3: CASSLAAGLNYGYTF
J: TRBJ2-7; V: TRBV5-1; length: 15; D: TRBD2; size: few; DNA: TGCGCCAGCAGCTTGGATCCCGGACTAGCCTACGAGCAGTACTTC; CDR3: CASSLDPGLAYEQYF
J: TRBJ2-5; V: TRBV5-1; length: 14; D: .; size: .; DNA: TGCGCCAGCAGCTGGGACGGAGCGCTGGAGACCCAGTACTTC; CDR3: CASSWDGALETQYF
J: TRBJ2-1; V: TRBV29-1; length: 16; D: TRBD2; size: .; DNA: TGCAGCGCAAGGGGGCTAGCGGGAGGGTCCTACAATGAGCAGTTCTTC; CDR3: CSARGLAGGSYNEQFF
J: TRBJ2-3; V: TRBV4-2; length: 13; D: .; size: few; DNA: TGTGCCAGCAGCCAAGACGGCGACGATACGCAGTATTTT; CDR3: CASSQDGDDTQYF
J: TRBJ2-2; V: TRBV10-3; length: 14; D: .; size: .; DNA: TGTGCCATCAAGTTTTTCAGGGACACCGGGGAGCTGTTTTTT; CDR3: CAIKFFRDTGELFF
J: TRBJ1-2; V: TRBV5-1; length: 16; D: .; size: few; DNA: TGCGCCAGCAGCTTGGGACTGTGGATAGCTAACTATGGCTACACCTTC; CDR3: CASSLGLWIANYGYTF